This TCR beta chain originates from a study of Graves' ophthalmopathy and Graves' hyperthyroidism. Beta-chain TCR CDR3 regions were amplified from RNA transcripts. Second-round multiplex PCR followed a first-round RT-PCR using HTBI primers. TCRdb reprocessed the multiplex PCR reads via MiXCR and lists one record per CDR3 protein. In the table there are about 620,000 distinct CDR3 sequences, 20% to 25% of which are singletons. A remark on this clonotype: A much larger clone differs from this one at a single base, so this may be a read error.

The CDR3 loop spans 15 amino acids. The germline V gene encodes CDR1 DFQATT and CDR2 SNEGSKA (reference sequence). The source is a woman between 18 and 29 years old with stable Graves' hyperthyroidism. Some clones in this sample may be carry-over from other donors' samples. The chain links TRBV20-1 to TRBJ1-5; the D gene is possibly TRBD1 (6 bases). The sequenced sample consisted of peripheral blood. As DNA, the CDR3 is TGCAATGCTACCCTCGAGGGGGGCGGGAATCAGCCCCAGCATTTT. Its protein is CNATLEGGGNQPQHF.